The clone carrying this T cell receptor (beta chain) was detected many times. Its cognate antigen is unknown. These data come from a study of T-cell reconstitution after alpha-beta-depleted transplantation in children. Unique molecular identifiers were built into the TCRbeta library. TCRdb re-analysed the PCR reads in MiXCR, keeping a single row per CDR3 protein. In the table there are over 150,000 distinct CDR3 sequences, 8.5% to 14% of which are singletons. Whole-study findings and limits: Two months or so post-transplant, alpha-beta T cells reportedly derived from several hundred expanded graft clones. Surviving recipient T cells and thymic progenitors produced the high day-60 TCRbeta diversity seen in some patients. From newly produced T cells came most of the T-cell counts and diversity one year after transplant.

The CDR3 is made up of 17 amino acids. Germline V gene lookup returns CDR1 SGHVS and CDR2 FNYEAQ. V shed 1 base, J shed 0 bases, and the junction held 6 bases outside the gene matches. The specimen comprised PBMCs, sampled before TCRalphabeta/CD19-depleted stem cell transplant. The origin of this receptor is a boy aged 2 to 10 with acute myeloid leukemia, due to receive a stem cell transplant. V usage is TRBV7-6 and J usage is TRBJ2-1, with TRBD2 identical over 7 bases. The CDR3 DNA reads as TGTGCCAGCAGCTTAGAAGGAGCGGGAAGCTCCTACAATGAGCAGTTCTTC. Residues: CASSLEGAGSSYNEQFF.